Below, one T cell receptor beta chain is given with its context. Authors' processing steps: Reference gene primers were amplified, and this amplification served to estimate nucleated cell counts. Profiling relied on immunoSEQ multiplex PCR, and the TCRdb table lists in-frame clones only, not all of them. The V and J calls and clone size are taken from that table; D and trimming were inferred from the DNA. The sample has about 190,000 clones; 60% to 80% are singletons. The sample is drawn from a study of blood T cell repertoires in COVID-19. For the study at large: The cDNA or gDNA used as material had been derived from T cells, B-cell-depleted T cells, or PBMCs.

CDR1 is SGHTA and CDR2 is FQGNSA in the germline V gene. The CDR3 is made up of 14 amino acids. Germline trimming cut 8 bases from V and 5 bases from J; bases unmatched to any gene: 7. Sequenced sample: peripheral blood. The receptor was derived from a woman between 70 and 85 years old with acute or convalescent COVID-19. V is TRBV7-2 and J is TRBJ2-2; 8 bases are shared with TRBD2. The CDR3 loop reads CASSGGRSTGELFF. Written as DNA, the CDR3 is TGTGCCAGCTCCGGCGGGAGGAGTACCGGGGAGCTGTTTTTT.